This is a list of T cell receptor beta chains from one sample in a study of cytomegalovirus exposure and HLA in healthy donors. Profiling relied on immunoSEQ multiplex PCR, and the TCRdb table lists in-frame clones only, not all of them. The sample totals 200,000 or so clones. Sequenced input: PBMCs. These receptors were collected from a girl aged 2-9 years in good health and CMV-seropositive. CDR3s include the opening cysteine and the closing phenylalanine or tryptophan. The order of the fields is V gene, D gene, J gene, CDR3 protein, CDR3 DNA. A D gene is named only where the DNA matches it firmly.

>TRBV11-2|.|TRBJ2-7
CASSLDPSGAIHEQYF
TGTGCCAGCAGCTTAGACCCCTCAGGTGCCATACACGAGCAGTACTTC
>TRBV11-2|TRBD1|TRBJ2-7
CASSFVGTDPYEQYF
TGTGCCAGCAGCTTCGTCGGGACAGACCCGTACGAGCAGTACTTC
>TRBV2|.|TRBJ2-5
CASSAKVDRTQETQYF
TGTGCCAGCAGTGCAAAGGTGGACAGAACCCAAGAGACCCAGTACTTC
>TRBV10-3|TRBD2|TRBJ2-7
CAISETGLGEREFYEQYF
TGTGCCATCAGTGAAACCGGCTTGGGCGAGCGGGAATTCTACGAGCAGTACTTC
>TRBV27|TRBD2|TRBJ2-2
CASSSGGDPGELFF
TGTGCCAGCAGTTCGGGGGGGGATCCCGGGGAGCTGTTTTTT
>TRBV28|.|TRBJ2-5
CASGWSETQYF
TGTGCCAGCGGCTGGAGCGAGACCCAGTACTTC
>TRBV19|TRBD2|TRBJ2-4
CASSNQAGGLVGKNIQYF
TGTGCCAGTAGTAACCAAGCGGGAGGTCTCGTCGGCAAAAACATTCAGTACTTC
>TRBV6-6|TRBD1|TRBJ1-2
CASCPGQHYGYTF
TGTGCCAGCTGCCCGGGACAGCACTATGGCTACACCTTC
>TRBV19|TRBD1|TRBJ2-1
CASSIVFRDRPNNEQFF
TGTGCCAGTAGTATAGTCTTCCGGGACAGACCCAACAATGAGCAGTTCTTC
>TRBV6-1|.|TRBJ1-1
CASSEALENTEAFF
TGTGCCAGCAGTGAAGCGTTAGAGAACACTGAAGCTTTCTTT
>TRBV29-1|.|TRBJ2-7
CSVEASRVGEQYF
TGCAGCGTTGAAGCCTCCAGGGTTGGTGAGCAGTACTTC
>TRBV7-9|.|TRBJ1-5
CASSLAGGQGVNQPQHF
TGTGCCAGCAGCTTAGCGGGGGGGCAGGGAGTCAATCAGCCCCAGCATTTT
>TRBV9|TRBD2|TRBJ2-5
CASSVGGTSGKQETQYF
TGTGCCAGCAGCGTAGGTGGGACTAGCGGGAAACAAGAGACCCAGTACTTC
>TRBV28|.|TRBJ2-7
CASSFPGVEQYF
TGTGCCAGCAGTTTCCCAGGGGTCGAGCAGTACTTC
>TRBV27|.|TRBJ2-1
CASSLLGSEQFF
TGTGCCAGCAGTTTATTGGGGAGTGAGCAGTTCTTC
>TRBV20-1|.|TRBJ2-5
CSARVRETQYF
TGCAGTGCTAGAGTACGGGAGACCCAGTACTTC
>TRBV6-1|.|TRBJ1-3
CASSEPGASGNTIYF
TGTGCCAGCAGTGAACCGGGAGCCTCTGGAAACACCATATATTTT
>TRBV29-1|.|TRBJ1-2
CSVDSRSDYGYTF
TGCAGCGTTGATTCCAGGTCCGACTATGGCTACACCTTC
>TRBV5-6|TRBD2|TRBJ2-1
CASSFGLAADNEQFF
TGTGCCAGCAGCTTTGGACTAGCGGCGGACAATGAGCAGTTCTTC
>TRBV19|TRBD1|TRBJ1-6
CASSNSGTDNSPLHF
TGTGCCAGTAGTAACTCCGGGACAGATAATTCACCCCTCCACTTT
>TRBV28|.|TRBJ2-5
CASSQGGETQYF
TGTGCCAGCAGCCAGGGGGGAGAGACCCAGTACTTC
>TRBV5-1|.|TRBJ1-1
CASSLGLTGPNTEAFF
TGCGCCAGCAGCTTGGGTTTGACGGGTCCGAACACTGAAGCTTTCTTT
>TRBV11-2|.|TRBJ1-4
CASSSLEKLFF
TGTGCCAGCAGCTCCCTTGAAAAACTGTTTTTT
>TRBV2|TRBD2|TRBJ2-1
CASSGYSGSLNEQFF
TGTGCCAGCAGTGGATATAGCGGGAGTTTGAATGAGCAGTTCTTC
>TRBV6-5|TRBD1|TRBJ1-4
CASSPQGTNEKLFF
TGTGCCAGCAGTCCACAGGGGACTAATGAAAAACTGTTTTTT
>TRBV7-9|TRBD1|TRBJ2-2
CASSLRDSANTGELFF
TGTGCCAGCAGCTTACGGGACAGCGCGAACACCGGGGAGCTGTTTTTT
>TRBV6-1|.|TRBJ2-6
CATGAGPSGANVLTF
TGTGCCACAGGTGCAGGGCCCTCTGGGGCCAACGTCCTGACTTTC
>TRBV18|TRBD1|TRBJ1-4
CASSRGGGTGTTATNEKLFF
TGTGCCAGCTCACGGGGTGGCGGGACAGGGACGACGGCCACTAATGAAAAACTGTTTTTT
>TRBV7-3|.|TRBJ2-1
CASSLGVDYYNEQFF
TGTGCCAGCAGCTTGGGGGTGGACTATTACAATGAGCAGTTCTTC
>TRBV6-1|TRBD2|TRBJ2-7
CASSEARGGRPLSYEQYF
TGTGCCAGCAGTGAAGCGAGGGGAGGGAGGCCCCTCTCCTACGAGCAGTACTTC
>TRBV27|.|TRBJ1-4
CASSSLKGVKDEKLFF
TGTGCCAGCAGTTCCTTGAAAGGGGTGAAGGATGAAAAACTGTTTTTT
>TRBV10-3|.|TRBJ2-3
CAISEFIASDTDTQYF
TGTGCCATCAGTGAGTTCATAGCCTCAGACACAGATACGCAGTATTTT
>TRBV5-1|.|TRBJ2-3
CASSPDSVTDTQYF
TGCGCCAGCAGCCCGGACTCAGTCACAGATACGCAGTATTTT
>TRBV5-1|.|TRBJ1-1
CASSLPRGGERKGEAFF
TGCGCCAGCAGCTTGCCGCGGGGAGGGGAAAGAAAAGGTGAAGCTTTCTTT
>TRBV6-5|TRBD1|TRBJ2-1
CASRPGQGARHEQFF
TGTGCCAGCAGACCGGGACAGGGGGCGCGCCATGAGCAGTTCTTC
>TRBV27|.|TRBJ2-1
CASSLSVVNEQFF
TGTGCCAGCAGTTTATCGGTAGTCAATGAGCAGTTCTTC
>TRBV28|TRBD1|TRBJ1-5
CASSFRQGYNQPQHF
TGTGCCAGCAGTTTTCGACAGGGTTACAATCAGCCCCAGCATTTT
>TRBV7-8|TRBD2|TRBJ2-1
CASSPGREDFDEQFF
TGTGCCAGCAGCCCCGGGCGGGAGGATTTTGATGAGCAGTTCTTC
>TRBV28|.|TRBJ1-5
CASSPTGRGQPQHF
TGTGCCAGCAGTCCCACAGGGAGAGGTCAGCCCCAGCATTTT
>TRBV10-1|.|TRBJ2-7
CASSETGGSYEQYF
TGCGCCAGCAGTGAGACAGGCGGATCCTACGAGCAGTACTTC
>TRBV9|TRBD2|TRBJ2-1
CASSVGVSGRQAYNEQFF
TGTGCCAGCAGCGTAGGGGTTAGCGGGAGACAAGCCTACAATGAGCAGTTCTTC